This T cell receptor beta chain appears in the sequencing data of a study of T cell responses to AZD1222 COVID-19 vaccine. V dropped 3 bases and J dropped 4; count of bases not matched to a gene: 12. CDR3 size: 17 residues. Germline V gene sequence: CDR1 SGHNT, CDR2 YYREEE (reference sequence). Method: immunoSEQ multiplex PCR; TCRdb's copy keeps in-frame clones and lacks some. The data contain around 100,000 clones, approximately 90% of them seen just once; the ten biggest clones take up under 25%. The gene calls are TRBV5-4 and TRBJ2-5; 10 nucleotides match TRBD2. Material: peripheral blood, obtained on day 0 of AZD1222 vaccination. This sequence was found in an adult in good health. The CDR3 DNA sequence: TGTGCCAGCAGCTCCCTGGGGGAAGCGGGAGGGGCAGAGACCCAGTACTTC. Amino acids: CASSSLGEAGGAETQYF.